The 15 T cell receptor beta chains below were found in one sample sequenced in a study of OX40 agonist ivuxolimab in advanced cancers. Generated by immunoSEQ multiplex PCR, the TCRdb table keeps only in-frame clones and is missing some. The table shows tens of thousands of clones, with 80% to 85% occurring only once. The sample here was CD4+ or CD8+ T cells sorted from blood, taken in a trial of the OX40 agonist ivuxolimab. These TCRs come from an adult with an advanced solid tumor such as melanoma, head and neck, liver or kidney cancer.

This CDR3 reads CASSLTTRAYDEQYF. As DNA, the CDR3 is TGCGCCAGCAGCTTGACCACTAGAGCCTACGACGAGCAGTACTTC. The chain employs TRBV5-1 and TRBJ2-7; a possible D gene is TRBD2 (5 bases). The V gene's germline CDR1 is SGHRS and CDR2 YFSETQ. Deletions cut 1 base from V and 5 bases from J, with 16 bases between. The CDR3 runs 15 residues. The whole variable domain, remainder taken from reference TRBV5-1 and TRBJ2-7, is KAGVTQTPRYLIKTRGQQVTLSCSPISGHRSVSWYQQTPGQGLQFLFEYFSETQRNKGNFPGRFSGRQFSNSRSEMNVSTLELGDSALYLCASSLTTRAYDEQYFGPGTRLTVT.

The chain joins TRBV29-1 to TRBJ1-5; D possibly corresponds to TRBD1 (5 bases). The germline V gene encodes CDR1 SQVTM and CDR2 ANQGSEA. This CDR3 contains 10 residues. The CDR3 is CRGRVYPQHF. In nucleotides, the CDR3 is TGCAGGGGCAGGGTTTATCCCCAGCATTTT.

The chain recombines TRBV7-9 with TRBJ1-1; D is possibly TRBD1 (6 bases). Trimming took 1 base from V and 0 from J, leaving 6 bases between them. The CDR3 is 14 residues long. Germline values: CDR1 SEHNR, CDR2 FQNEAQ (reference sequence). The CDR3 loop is CASSLEGVNTEAFF. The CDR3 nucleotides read TGTGCCAGCAGCTTAGAGGGGGTGAACACTGAAGCTTTCTTT.

DNA for the CDR3: TGTGCCATCAGTGGGACAGACTGCGAGCAGTACTTC. The encoded protein is CAISGTDCEQYF. The chain employs TRBV10-3 and TRBJ2-7, with a possible D match to TRBD1 (6 bases). This CDR3 comprises 12 residues. Trimming pared 4 bases from V and 6 bases from J, leaving 10 bases between. Germline CDR1 ENHRY, CDR2 SYGVKD.

The CDR3, as DNA: TGCGCCAGCACTCAGCCGGGGACAAATGAGCAGTTCTTC. Encoded protein: CASTQPGTNEQFF. V is TRBV5-1 and J is TRBJ2-1; tentative D call: TRBD1 (6 bases). V lost 6 bases and J lost 7, with 14 bases in between. CDR3 size: 13 residues. Germline V gene lookup returns CDR1 SGHRS and CDR2 YFSETQ.

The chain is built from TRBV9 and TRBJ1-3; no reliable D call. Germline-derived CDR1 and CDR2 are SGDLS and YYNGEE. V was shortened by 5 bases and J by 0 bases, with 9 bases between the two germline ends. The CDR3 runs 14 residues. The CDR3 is CASSYRSSGNTIYF. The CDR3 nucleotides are TGTGCCAGCAGTTACCGGTCCTCTGGAAACACCATATATTTT.

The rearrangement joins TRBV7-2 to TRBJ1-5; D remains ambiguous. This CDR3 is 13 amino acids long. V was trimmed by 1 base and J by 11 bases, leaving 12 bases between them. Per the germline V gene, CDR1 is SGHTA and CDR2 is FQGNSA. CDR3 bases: TGTGCCAGCAGCTTAGGGCCAGACGGAACCCAGCATTTT. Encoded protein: CASSLGPDGTQHF.

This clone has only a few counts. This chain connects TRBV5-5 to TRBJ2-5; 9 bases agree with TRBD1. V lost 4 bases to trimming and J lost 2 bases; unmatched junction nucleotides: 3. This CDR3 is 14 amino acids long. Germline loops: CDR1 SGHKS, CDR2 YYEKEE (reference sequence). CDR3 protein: CASSRTGAQETQYF. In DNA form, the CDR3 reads TGTGCCAGCAGCAGGACAGGGGCTCAAGAGACCCAGTACTTC.

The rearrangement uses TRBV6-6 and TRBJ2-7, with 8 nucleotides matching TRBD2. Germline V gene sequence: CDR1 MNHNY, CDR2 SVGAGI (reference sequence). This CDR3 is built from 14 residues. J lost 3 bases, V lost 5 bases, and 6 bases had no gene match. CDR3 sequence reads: CASSPGRGDYEQYF. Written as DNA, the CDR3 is TGTGCCAGCAGTCCCGGGAGGGGAGACTACGAGCAGTACTTC.

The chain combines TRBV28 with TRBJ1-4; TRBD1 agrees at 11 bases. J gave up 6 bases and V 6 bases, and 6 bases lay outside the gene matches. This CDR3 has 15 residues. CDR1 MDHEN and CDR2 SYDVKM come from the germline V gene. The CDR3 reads CASSGTGGQDEKLFF. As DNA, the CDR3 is TGTGCCAGCAGCGGGACAGGGGGTCAGGATGAAAAACTGTTTTTT. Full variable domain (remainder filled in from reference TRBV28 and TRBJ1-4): DVKVTQSSRYLVKRTGEKVFLECVQDMDHENMFWYRQDPGLGLRLIYFSYDVKMKEKGDIPEGYSVSREKKERFSLILESASTNQTSMYLCASSGTGGQDEKLFFGSGTQLSVL.

CDR3: CASSLGGRLSTDTQYF. The CDR3 region has the DNA TGTGCCAGCAGCTTAGGGGGCAGGCTGAGCACAGATACGCAGTATTTT. The rearrangement links TRBV7-9 to TRBJ2-3, with TRBD1 as a possible D gene (5 bases). Germline values: CDR1 SEHNR, CDR2 FQNEAQ (reference sequence). V gave up 1 base and J gave up 0 bases, with 11 bases separating them. CDR3 size: 16 residues.

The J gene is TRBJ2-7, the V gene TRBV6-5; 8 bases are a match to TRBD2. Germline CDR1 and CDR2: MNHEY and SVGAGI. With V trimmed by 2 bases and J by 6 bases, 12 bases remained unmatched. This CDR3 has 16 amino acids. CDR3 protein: CASSYPAGTRGSEQYF. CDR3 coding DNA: TGTGCCAGCAGTTACCCGGCCGGGACTAGAGGATCCGAGCAGTACTTC.

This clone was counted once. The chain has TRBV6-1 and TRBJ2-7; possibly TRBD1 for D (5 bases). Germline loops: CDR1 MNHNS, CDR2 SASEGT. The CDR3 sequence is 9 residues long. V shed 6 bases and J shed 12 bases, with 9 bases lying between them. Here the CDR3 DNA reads TGTGCCAGCAGCTCAGGGATGTACTTC. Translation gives CASSSGMYF.

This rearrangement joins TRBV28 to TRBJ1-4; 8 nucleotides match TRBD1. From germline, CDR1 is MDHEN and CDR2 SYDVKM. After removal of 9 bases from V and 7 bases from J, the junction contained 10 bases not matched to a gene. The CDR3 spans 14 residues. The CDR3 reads CASLNTGGSEKLFF. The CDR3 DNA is TGTGCCAGTCTAAATACAGGGGGTAGTGAAAAACTGTTTTTT.

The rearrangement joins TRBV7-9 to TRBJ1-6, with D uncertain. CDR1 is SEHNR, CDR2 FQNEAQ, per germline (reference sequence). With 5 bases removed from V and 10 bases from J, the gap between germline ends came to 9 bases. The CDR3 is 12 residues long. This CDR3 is CASSLEASPLHF. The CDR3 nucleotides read TGTGCCAGCAGCCTGGAAGCGTCACCCCTCCACTTT.